The 14 T cell receptor beta chains in this list originate from one sample, sequenced in a study of blood T cells in healthy people across ages. Primed by a sample-barcoded 5' primer and a J-beta primer mix, a second PCR proceeded for 7 to 11 cycles. TCRdb redid the calling of the 5' RACE reads with MiXCR, one entry per CDR3 protein. Of some 370,000 distinct CDR3 sequences listed, approximately 51% were seen once; the top ten hold 45% to 65%. Sequenced: blood. The source of these receptors is a man in his 60s in good health.

This chain connects TRBV11-3 to TRBJ1-1; D uncertain. Germline CDR1 reads SGHNT; CDR2 reads YENEEA. V lost 5 bases to trimming and J lost 4 bases, with 14 bases between them. The CDR3 extends over 14 amino acids. The CDR3 DNA is TGTGCCAGCAGCCGCGGGCGGGGAAGCACTGAAGCTTTCTTT. Amino acid sequence: CASSRGRGSTEAFF.

In this sample, this clonotype turned up a few times. The V and J genes are TRBV3-1 and TRBJ2-3; 7 bases fit TRBD2. V lost 1 base, J lost 4 bases, and 8 bases stayed unmatched. Germline CDR1 and CDR2: LGHDT and YNNKEL (reference sequence). The CDR3 length is 16 residues. CDR3 nucleotides: TGTGCCAGCAGCCAAGTAGCGGGCGGAACTGCAGATACGCAGTATTTT. Translation gives CASSQVAGGTADTQYF.

The rearrangement uses TRBV6-2 or TRBV6-3 and TRBJ1-5; tentatively, D is TRBD1 (5 bases). CDR1 is MNHEY and CDR2 is SVGEGT in the germline V gene. V gave up 4 bases and J gave up 4 bases, with 11 bases separating them. The CDR3 runs to 14 residues. DNA of the CDR3: TGTGCCAGCAGTTCCAGGGTAGGGAATCAGCCCCAGCATTTT. As protein: CASSSRVGNQPQHF.

The CDR3 DNA reads TGTGCCAGCAGTGGGACAGGGTTCCAATACAATGAGCAGTTCTTC. This translates into CASSGTGFQYNEQFF. This chain uses TRBV28 with TRBJ2-1; 9 bases are shared with TRBD1. Trimming took 5 bases from V and 4 from J; bases not matched to a gene: 6. The CDR3 is made up of 15 amino acids. Germline-derived CDR1 and CDR2 are MDHEN and SYDVKM.

The chain has TRBV6-1 and TRBJ2-7; 10 bases are a match to TRBD1. This CDR3 is 15 amino acids long. V trimming: 5 bases; J trimming: 2 bases; junction bases outside the gene matches: 6. The germline V gene encodes CDR1 MNHNS and CDR2 SASEGT. The CDR3 spells CASSFPGQGTYEQYF. CDR3 sequence (DNA): TGTGCCAGCAGTTTCCCGGGACAGGGGACCTACGAGCAGTACTTC.

The V and J genes are TRBV4-1 and TRBJ2-7; D is possibly TRBD1 (5 bases). The CDR3 has 15 amino acids. The germline CDR1 and CDR2 sequences are MGHRA and YSYEKL. V was pared by 4 bases and J by 3 bases, with 16 bases between. As DNA, the CDR3 is TGCGCCAGCAGCCTGATAGCCCAGACAGACTACGAGCAGTACTTC. This codes for CASSLIAQTDYEQYF.

There are a few counts of this clonotype. The rearrangement links TRBV12-3 or TRBV12-4 to TRBJ2-1, with 9 bases lining up with TRBD2. The CDR3 contains 15 residues. The V segment lost 5 bases and the J segment 0 bases; nucleotides outside the gene matches: 2. The CDR3 DNA is TGTGCCAGCAGTCGTAGCGGGAGCTCCTACAATGAGCAGTTCTTC. Translation: CASSRSGSSYNEQFF.

The chain is built from TRBV20-1 and TRBJ2-5, with TRBD2 matching 9 bases. The germline V gene encodes CDR1 DFQATT and CDR2 SNEGSKA (reference sequence). After removal of 0 bases from V and 4 bases from J, the junction contained 6 bases not matched to a gene. CDR3 length: 15 residues. The CDR3 region is CSARDPGTSRETQYF. The CDR3, as DNA: TGCAGTGCTAGAGATCCCGGGACTAGCAGAGAGACCCAGTACTTC.

This clonotype was recorded many times. V and J are TRBV7-2 and TRBJ2-5, with D maybe TRBD1 (5 bases). Germline V lookup: CDR1 SGHTA, CDR2 FQGNSA. CDR3 length equals 14 residues. Between the trimmed V and J ends, which lost 4 bases and 5 bases, there was a span of 14 bases. The CDR3: CASSSSGAGETQYF. CDR3 sequence (DNA): TGTGCCAGCAGCTCATCTGGGGCCGGGGAGACCCAGTACTTC.

The chain couples TRBV4-1 to TRBJ2-1, with D unclear. Germline CDR1 MGHRA, CDR2 YSYEKL. The CDR3 totals 15 residues. V lost 1 base and J lost 1, with 8 bases in between. The chain's CDR3 is CASSQGLGSYNEQFF. CDR3 in DNA: TGCGCCAGCAGCCAAGGCTTGGGTTCCTACAATGAGCAGTTCTTC.

This clonotype was recorded a few times. The chain carries TRBV7-9 and TRBJ2-1; D not certain. CDR3 length equals 15 residues. V was pared by 3 bases and J by 4 bases, with 13 bases between. Germline V lookup: CDR1 SEHNR, CDR2 FQNEAQ (reference sequence). The chain's CDR3 is CASSLAALRYNEQFF. The CDR3 nucleotides read TGTGCCAGCAGCTTGGCAGCTCTTCGGTACAATGAGCAGTTCTTC.

The rearrangement joins TRBV20-1 to TRBJ1-2, with no clear D. The CDR3 has 13 residues. The germline gives CDR1 DFQATT, CDR2 SNEGSKA (reference sequence). The V end lost 1 base, the J end lost 9 bases, and 15 bases lay between the germline ends. The CDR3: CSARVPRTDRYTF. DNA of the CDR3: TGCAGTGCTAGAGTCCCCAGGACGGACCGCTACACCTTC.

The chain carries TRBV29-1 and TRBJ2-2; D is unclear. Germline CDR1 reads SQVTM; CDR2 reads ANQGSEA. Trimming stripped 4 bases from V and 7 bases from J, with 7 bases between. There are 11 residues in the CDR3. CDR3 sequence reads: CSVGADGELFF. CDR3 DNA sequence: TGCAGCGTTGGGGCGGACGGGGAGCTGTTTTTT.

The chain joins TRBV10-3 to TRBJ2-5, with 13 nucleotides matching TRBD2. The J segment lost 4 bases and the V segment lost 3 bases, leaving 8 bases of the junction unmatched. This CDR3 contains 17 residues. Germline V lookup: CDR1 ENHRY, CDR2 SYGVKD. The CDR3 spells CAISDTSGRAPVETQYF. Here the CDR3 DNA reads TGTGCCATCAGTGATACTAGCGGGAGGGCCCCGGTAGAGACCCAGTACTTC.